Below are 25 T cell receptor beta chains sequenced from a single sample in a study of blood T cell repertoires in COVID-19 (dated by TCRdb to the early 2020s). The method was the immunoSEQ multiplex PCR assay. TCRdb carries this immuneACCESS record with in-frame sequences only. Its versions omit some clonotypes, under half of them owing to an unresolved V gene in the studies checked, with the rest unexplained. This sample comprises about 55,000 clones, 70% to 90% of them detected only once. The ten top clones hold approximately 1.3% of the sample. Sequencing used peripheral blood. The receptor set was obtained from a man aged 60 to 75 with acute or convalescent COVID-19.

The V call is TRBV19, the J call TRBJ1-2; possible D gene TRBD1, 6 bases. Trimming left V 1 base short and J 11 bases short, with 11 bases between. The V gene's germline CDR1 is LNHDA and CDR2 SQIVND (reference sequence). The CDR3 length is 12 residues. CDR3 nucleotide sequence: TGTGCCAGTAGTATAGCAGCCAGGGGATACACCTTC. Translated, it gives CASSIAARGYTF.

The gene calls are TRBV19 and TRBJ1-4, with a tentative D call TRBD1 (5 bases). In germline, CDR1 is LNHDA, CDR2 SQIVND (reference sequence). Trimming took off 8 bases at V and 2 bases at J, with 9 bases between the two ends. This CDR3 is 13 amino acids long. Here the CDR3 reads CASEQATNEKLFF. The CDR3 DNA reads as TGTGCCAGTGAACAGGCGACTAATGAAAAACTGTTTTTT. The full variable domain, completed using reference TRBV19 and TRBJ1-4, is DGGITQSPKYLFRKEGQNVTLSCEQNLNHDAMYWYRQDPGQGLRLIYYSQIVNDFQKGDIAEGYSVSREKKESFPLTVTSAQKNPTAFYLCASEQATNEKLFFGSGTQLSVL.

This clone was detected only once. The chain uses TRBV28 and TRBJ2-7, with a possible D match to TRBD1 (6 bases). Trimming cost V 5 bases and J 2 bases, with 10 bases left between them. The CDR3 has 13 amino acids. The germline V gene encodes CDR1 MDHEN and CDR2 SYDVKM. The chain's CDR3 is CASSLTGTYEQYF. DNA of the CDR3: TGTGCCAGCAGTCTTACAGGGACCTACGAGCAGTACTTC.

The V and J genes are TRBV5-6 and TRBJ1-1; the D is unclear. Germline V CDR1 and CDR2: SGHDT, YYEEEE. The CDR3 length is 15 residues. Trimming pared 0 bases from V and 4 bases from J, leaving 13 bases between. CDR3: CASSLVGLTGTEAFF. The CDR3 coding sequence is TGTGCCAGCAGCTTGGTCGGGTTAACCGGCACTGAAGCTTTCTTT.

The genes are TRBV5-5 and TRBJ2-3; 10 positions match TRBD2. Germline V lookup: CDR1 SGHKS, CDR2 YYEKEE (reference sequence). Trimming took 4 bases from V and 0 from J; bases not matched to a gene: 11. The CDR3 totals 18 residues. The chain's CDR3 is CASSELPGLAFSTDTQYF. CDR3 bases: TGTGCCAGCAGCGAACTTCCGGGACTAGCGTTTAGCACAGATACGCAGTATTTT.

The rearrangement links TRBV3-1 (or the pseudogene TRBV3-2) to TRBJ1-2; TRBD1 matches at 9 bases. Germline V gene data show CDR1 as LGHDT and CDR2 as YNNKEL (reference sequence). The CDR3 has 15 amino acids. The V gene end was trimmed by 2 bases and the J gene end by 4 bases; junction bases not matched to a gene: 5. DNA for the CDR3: TGTGCCAGCAGCCAAAGGGGACAGGGCCCCTATGGCTACACCTTC. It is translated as CASSQRGQGPYGYTF.

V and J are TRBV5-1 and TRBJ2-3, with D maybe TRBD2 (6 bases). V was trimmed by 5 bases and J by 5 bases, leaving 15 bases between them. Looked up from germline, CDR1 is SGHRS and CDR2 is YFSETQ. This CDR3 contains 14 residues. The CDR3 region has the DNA TGCGCCAGCAGTTACGGGGGAGTAAAAGATACGCAGTATTTT. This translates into CASSYGGVKDTQYF.

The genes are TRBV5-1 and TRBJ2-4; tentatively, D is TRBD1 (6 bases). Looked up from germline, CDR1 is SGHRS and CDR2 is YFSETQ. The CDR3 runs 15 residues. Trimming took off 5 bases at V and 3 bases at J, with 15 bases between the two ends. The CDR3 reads CASSSGLDSKNIQYF. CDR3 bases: TGCGCCAGCAGTTCTGGATTGGACAGCAAAAACATTCAGTACTTC.

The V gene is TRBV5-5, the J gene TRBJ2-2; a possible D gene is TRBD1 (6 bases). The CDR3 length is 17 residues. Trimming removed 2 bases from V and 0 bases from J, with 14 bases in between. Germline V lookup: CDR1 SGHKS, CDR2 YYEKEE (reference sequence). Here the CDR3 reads CASSFLPGVSNTGELFF. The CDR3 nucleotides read TGTGCCAGCAGCTTTCTCCCAGGGGTGTCGAACACCGGGGAGCTGTTTTTT.

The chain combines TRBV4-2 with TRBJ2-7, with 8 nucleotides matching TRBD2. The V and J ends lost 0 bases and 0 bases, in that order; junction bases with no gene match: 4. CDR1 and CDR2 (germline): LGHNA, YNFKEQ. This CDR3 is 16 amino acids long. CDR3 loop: CASSQEDSGTSYEQYF. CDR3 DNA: TGTGCCAGCAGCCAAGAGGATAGCGGGACCTCCTACGAGCAGTACTTC.

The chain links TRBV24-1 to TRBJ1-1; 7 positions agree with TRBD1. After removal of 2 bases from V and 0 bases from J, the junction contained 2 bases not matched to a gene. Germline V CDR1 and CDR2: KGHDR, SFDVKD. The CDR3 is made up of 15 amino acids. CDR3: CATSDSGQLNTEAFF. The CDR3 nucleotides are TGTGCCACCAGTGATTCGGGACAGCTGAACACTGAAGCTTTCTTT.

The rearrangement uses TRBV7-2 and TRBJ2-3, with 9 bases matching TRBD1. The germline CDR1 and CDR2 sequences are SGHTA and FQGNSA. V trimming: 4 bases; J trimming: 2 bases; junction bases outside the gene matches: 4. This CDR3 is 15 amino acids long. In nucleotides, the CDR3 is TGTGCCAGCAGCTCTAGGACAGGGGACACAGATACGCAGTATTTT. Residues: CASSSRTGDTDTQYF.

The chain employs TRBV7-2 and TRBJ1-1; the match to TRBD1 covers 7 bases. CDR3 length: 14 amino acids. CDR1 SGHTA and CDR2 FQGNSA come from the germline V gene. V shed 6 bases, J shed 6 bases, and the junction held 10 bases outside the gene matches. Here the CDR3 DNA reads TGTGCCAGCAGTTTTCAGACAGGGAAGGCTGAAGCTTTCTTT. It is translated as CASSFQTGKAEAFF.

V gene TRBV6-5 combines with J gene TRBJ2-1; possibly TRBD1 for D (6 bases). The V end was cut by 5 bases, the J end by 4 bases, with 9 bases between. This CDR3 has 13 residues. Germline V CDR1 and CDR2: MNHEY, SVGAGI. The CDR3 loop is CASSLQGYNEQFF. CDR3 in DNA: TGTGCCAGCAGTCTCCAGGGGTACAATGAGCAGTTCTTC.

The DNA for the CDR3 is TGTGCCAGCACCTTTGACAGTTACAATGAGCAGTTCTTC. Amino acids: CASTFDSYNEQFF. The chain employs TRBV2 and TRBJ2-1; possibly TRBD1 for D (5 bases). This CDR3 has 13 residues. Germline values: CDR1 SNHLY, CDR2 FYNNEI. V dropped 7 bases and J dropped 4 bases, with 11 bases sitting between them.

The CDR3 DNA is TGTGCCAGCAGCCCCCCAACAGGGCATCAGCCCCAGCATTTT. Translated, it gives CASSPPTGHQPQHF. V gene TRBV28 combines with J gene TRBJ1-5, with D possibly being TRBD1 (6 bases). Trimming stripped 6 bases from V and 5 bases from J, with 14 bases between. This CDR3 is 14 amino acids long. The germline V gene has CDR1 MDHEN and CDR2 SYDVKM.

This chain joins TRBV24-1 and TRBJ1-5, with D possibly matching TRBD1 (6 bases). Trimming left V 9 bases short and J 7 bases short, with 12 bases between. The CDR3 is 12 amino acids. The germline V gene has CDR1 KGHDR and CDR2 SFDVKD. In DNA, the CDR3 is TGTGCCACCTCCAGCGGGGGCCAGCCCCAGCATTTT. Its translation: CATSSGGQPQHF.

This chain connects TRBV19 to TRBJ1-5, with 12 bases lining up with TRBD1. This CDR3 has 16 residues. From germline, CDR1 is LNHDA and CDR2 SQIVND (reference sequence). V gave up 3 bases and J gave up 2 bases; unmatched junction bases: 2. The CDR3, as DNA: TGTGCCAGTAGTATTCGGGACAGGGGGCGCAATCAGCCCCAGCATTTT. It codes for CASSIRDRGRNQPQHF.

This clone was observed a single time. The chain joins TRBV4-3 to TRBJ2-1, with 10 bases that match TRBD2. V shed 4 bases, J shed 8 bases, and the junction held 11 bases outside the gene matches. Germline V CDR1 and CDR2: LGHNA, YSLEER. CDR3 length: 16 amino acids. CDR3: CASSPSPSGSIDEQFF. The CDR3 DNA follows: TGCGCCAGCAGCCCCTCGCCTAGCGGGAGTATTGATGAGCAGTTCTTC.

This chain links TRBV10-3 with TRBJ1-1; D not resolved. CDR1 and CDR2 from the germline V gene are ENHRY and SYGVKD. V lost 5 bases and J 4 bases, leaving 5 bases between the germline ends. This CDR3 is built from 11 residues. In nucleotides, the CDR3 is TGTGCCATCAGTCCGGGCACTGAAGCTTTCTTT. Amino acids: CAISPGTEAFF.

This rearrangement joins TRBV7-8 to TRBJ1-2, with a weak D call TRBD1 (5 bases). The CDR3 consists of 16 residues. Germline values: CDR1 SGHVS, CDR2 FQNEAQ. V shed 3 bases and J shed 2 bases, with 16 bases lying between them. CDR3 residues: CASSFSGAGINYGYTF. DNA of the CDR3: TGTGCCAGCAGCTTCTCCGGAGCAGGGATAAACTATGGCTACACCTTC.

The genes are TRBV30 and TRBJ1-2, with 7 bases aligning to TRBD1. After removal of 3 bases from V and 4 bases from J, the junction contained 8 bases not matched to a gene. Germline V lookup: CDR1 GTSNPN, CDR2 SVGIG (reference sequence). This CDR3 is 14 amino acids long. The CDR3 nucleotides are TGTGCCTGGAGGGCCGGGACAGCTCCCTATGGCTACACCTTC. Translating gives CAWRAGTAPYGYTF.

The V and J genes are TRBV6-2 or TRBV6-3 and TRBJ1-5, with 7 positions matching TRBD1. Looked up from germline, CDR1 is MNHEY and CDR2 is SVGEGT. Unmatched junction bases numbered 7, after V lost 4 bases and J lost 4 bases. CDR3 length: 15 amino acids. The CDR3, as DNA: TGTGCCAGCAGTTCCCACAGGGGACCTAATCAGCCCCAGCATTTT. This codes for CASSSHRGPNQPQHF.

CDR3 residues: CSVGGSANEKLFF. The CDR3 nucleotides are TGCAGCGTCGGAGGGAGCGCGAATGAAAAACTGTTTTTT. The chain has TRBV29-1 and TRBJ1-4; unclear D gene. Trimming pared 6 bases from V and 5 bases from J, leaving 13 bases between. Germline values: CDR1 SQVTM, CDR2 ANQGSEA. This CDR3 contains 13 residues.

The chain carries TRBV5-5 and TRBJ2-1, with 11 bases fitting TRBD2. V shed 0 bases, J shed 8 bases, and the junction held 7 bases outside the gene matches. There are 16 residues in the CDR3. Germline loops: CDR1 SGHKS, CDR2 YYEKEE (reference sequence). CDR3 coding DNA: TGTGCCAGCAGCTTGGAGGCTAGCGGGAGGATCGATGAGCAGTTCTTC. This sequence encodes CASSLEASGRIDEQFF.